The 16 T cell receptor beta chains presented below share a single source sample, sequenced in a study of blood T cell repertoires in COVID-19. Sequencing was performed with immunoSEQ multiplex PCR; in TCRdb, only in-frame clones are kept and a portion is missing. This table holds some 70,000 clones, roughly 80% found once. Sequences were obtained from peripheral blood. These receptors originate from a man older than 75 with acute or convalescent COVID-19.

The CDR3: CASSPLDSSYEQYF. The CDR3, as DNA: TGTGCCAGCTCACCATTAGACAGTTCCTACGAGCAGTACTTC. The chain links TRBV18 to TRBJ2-7; D possibly corresponds to TRBD1 (5 bases). This CDR3 region has 14 residues. The V end was cut by 2 bases, the J end by 1 base, with 9 bases between. Germline loops: CDR1 KGHSH, CDR2 LQKENI. Combining the CDR3 with reference TRBV18 and TRBJ2-7 gives the whole variable domain NAGVMQNPRHLVRRRGQEARLRCSPMKGHSHVYWYRQLPEEGLKFMVYLQKENIIDESGMPKERFSAEFPKEGPSILRIQQVVRGDSAAYFCASSPLDSSYEQYFGPGTRLTVT.

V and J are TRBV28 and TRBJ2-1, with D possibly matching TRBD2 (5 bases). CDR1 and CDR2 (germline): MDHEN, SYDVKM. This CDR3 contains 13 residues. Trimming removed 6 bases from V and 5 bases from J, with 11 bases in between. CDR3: CASRPGYNNEQFF. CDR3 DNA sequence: TGTGCCAGCAGACCGGGGTACAACAATGAGCAGTTCTTC.

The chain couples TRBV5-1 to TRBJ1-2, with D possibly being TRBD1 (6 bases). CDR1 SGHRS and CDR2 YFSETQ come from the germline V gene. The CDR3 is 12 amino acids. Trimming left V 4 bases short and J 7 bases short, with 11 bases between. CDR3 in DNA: TGCGCCAGCAGCACGGAAGGGGGTGGCTACACCTTC. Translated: CASSTEGGGYTF.

As DNA, the CDR3 is TGTGCCAGTAGTATGGGGCCGGGACTGCTTAATGAAAAACTGTTTTTT. Residues: CASSMGPGLLNEKLFF. The rearrangement links TRBV19 to TRBJ1-4; D is perhaps TRBD1 (5 bases). The CDR3 spans 16 residues. V was shortened by 3 bases and J by 4 bases, with 15 bases between the two germline ends. CDR1 and CDR2 from the germline V gene are LNHDA and SQIVND (reference sequence).

The chain's CDR3 is CASSQDSGGPIGELFF. As DNA, the CDR3 is TGCGCCAGCAGCCAAGATTCGGGGGGGCCGATCGGGGAGCTGTTTTTT. The chain uses TRBV4-3 and TRBJ2-2; TRBD2 matches 8 bases. In germline, CDR1 is LGHNA, CDR2 YSLEER. The CDR3 has 16 amino acids. V was pared by 0 bases and J by 7 bases, with 7 bases of the junction left unmatched.

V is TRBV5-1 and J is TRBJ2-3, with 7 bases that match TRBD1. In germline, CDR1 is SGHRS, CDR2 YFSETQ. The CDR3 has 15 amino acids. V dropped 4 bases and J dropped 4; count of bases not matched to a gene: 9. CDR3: CASSLQGSGPDTQYF. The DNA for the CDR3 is TGCGCCAGCAGCCTACAGGGGAGCGGTCCAGATACGCAGTATTTT.

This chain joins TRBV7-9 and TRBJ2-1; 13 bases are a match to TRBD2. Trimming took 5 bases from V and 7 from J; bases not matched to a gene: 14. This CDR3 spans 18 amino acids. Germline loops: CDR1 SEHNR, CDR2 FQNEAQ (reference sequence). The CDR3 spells CASSTGLAGWALGNEQFF. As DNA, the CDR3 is TGTGCCAGCAGCACGGGACTAGCGGGGTGGGCTTTAGGGAATGAGCAGTTCTTC.

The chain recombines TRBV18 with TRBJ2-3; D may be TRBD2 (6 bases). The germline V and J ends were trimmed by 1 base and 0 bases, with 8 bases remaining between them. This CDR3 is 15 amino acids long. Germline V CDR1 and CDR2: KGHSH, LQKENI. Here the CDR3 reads CASSPREASTDTQYF. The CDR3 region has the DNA TGTGCCAGCTCACCACGGGAGGCTAGCACAGATACGCAGTATTTT.

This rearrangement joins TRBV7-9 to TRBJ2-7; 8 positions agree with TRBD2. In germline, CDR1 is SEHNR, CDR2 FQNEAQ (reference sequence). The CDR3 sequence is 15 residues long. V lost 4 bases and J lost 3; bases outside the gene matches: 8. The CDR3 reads CASSSLNGGGYEQYF. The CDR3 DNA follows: TGTGCCAGCAGCTCACTCAACGGGGGGGGCTACGAGCAGTACTTC. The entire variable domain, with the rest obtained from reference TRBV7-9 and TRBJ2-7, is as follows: DTGVSQNPRHKITKRGQNVTFRCDPISEHNRLYWYRQTLGQGPEFLTYFQNEAQLEKSRLLSDRFSAERPKGSFSTLEIQRTEQGDSAMYLCASSSLNGGGYEQYFGPGTRLTVT.

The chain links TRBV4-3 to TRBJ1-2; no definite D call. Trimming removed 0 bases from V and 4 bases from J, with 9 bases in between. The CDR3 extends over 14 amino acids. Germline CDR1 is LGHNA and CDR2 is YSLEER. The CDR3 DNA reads TGCGCCAGCAGCCAAGACCCCAACAGCTATGGCTACACCTTC. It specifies CASSQDPNSYGYTF.

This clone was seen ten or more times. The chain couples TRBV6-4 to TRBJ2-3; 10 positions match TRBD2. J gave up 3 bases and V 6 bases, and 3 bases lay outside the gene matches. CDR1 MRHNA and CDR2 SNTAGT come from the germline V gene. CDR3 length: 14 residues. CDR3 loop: CASSGTSETDTQYF. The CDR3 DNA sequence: TGTGCCAGCAGCGGGACTAGCGAGACAGATACGCAGTATTTT.

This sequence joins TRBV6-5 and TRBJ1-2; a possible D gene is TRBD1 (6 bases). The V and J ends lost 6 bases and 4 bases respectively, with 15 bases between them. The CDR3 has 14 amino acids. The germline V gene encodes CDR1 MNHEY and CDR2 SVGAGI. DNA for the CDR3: TGTGCCAGCAGCCTCTTGGACAGCGGCTATGGCTACACCTTC. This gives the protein CASSLLDSGYGYTF.

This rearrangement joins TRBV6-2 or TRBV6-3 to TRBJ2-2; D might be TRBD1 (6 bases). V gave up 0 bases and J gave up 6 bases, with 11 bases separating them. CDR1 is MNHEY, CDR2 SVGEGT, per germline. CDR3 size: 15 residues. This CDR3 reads CASSYSARGPGELFF. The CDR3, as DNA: TGTGCCAGCAGTTACTCGGCCAGGGGACCCGGGGAGCTGTTTTTT.

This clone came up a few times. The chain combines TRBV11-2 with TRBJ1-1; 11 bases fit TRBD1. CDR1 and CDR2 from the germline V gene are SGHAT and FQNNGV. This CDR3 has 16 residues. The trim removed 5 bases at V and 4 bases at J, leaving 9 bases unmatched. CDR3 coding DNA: TGTGCCAGCAGCCTAGGACAGGGGGCGCCGAGCACTGAAGCTTTCTTT. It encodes CASSLGQGAPSTEAFF.

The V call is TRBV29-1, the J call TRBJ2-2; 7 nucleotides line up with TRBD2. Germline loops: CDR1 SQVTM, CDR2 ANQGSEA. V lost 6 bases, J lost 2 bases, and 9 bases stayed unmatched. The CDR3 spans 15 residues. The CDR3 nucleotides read TGCAGCGTCCTCTTAGGGAGGGGCAACACCGGGGAGCTGTTTTTT. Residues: CSVLLGRGNTGELFF.

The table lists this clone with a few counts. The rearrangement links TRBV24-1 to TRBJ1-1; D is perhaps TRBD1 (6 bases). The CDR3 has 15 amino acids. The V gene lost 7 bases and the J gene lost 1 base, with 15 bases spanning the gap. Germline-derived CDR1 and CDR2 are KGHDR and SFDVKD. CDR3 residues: CATRSGRGENTEAFF. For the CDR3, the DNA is TGTGCCACCAGGTCGGGCAGGGGAGAGAACACTGAAGCTTTCTTT.